The rows below give T cell receptor beta chains drawn from one sample of a study of siplizumab effects on memory and regulatory T cells. Clones were sequenced by immunoSEQ multiplex PCR, and TCRdb holds only the in-frame ones, with some missing. The profile shows about 120,000 clones, 90% to 95% of them singletons. The specimen was non-Treg CD4+ T cells sorted from blood. Source of these receptors: a human donor in good health. The CDR3 runs from the conserved cysteine through the conserved F or W. The D gene is left open where the match is weak. Where a row states a size, it is once, few, many or the class of an expanded clone; other rows omit it.

CDR3aa	CDR3nt	v_gene	j_gene	abundance	d_gene
CASSPPGAELYNEQFF	TGTGCCAGCAGCCCCCCAGGAGCGGAGCTTTACAATGAGCAGTTCTTC	TRBV5-6	TRBJ2-1	-	-
CASSFLGDSGGQYF	TGTGCCAGCAGCTTTCTCGGTGATAGCGGGGGGCAGTACTTC	TRBV7-9	TRBJ2-7	-	TRBD2
CASSFRDRGRYEQYF	TGTGCCAGCAGCTTCCGGGACAGAGGCAGGTACGAGCAGTACTTC	TRBV7-9	TRBJ2-7	-	TRBD1
CASSYKGLAGNEQFF	TGTGCCAGCAGTTATAAAGGACTAGCAGGCAATGAGCAGTTCTTC	TRBV6-5	TRBJ2-1	-	TRBD2
CASSRADRAITGYTF	TGTGCCAGCTCACGAGCGGACAGAGCTATTACTGGCTACACCTTC	TRBV18	TRBJ1-2	-	-
CASSTLAGQTGELFF	TGTGCCAGTAGTACCCTAGCGGGACAAACCGGGGAGCTGTTTTTT	TRBV19	TRBJ2-2	-	TRBD2
CASSARTSSYNEQFF	TGTGCCAGCAGCGCCCGGACTAGCAGCTACAATGAGCAGTTCTTC	TRBV5-4	TRBJ2-1	-	TRBD2
CASSLELAGWKYF	TGCGCCAGCAGCTTGGAACTAGCGGGATGGAAGTACTTC	TRBV5-1	TRBJ2-5	-	TRBD2
CASSLRGGSNQPQHF	TGTGCCAGCAGCTTACGGGGAGGAAGCAATCAGCCCCAGCATTTT	TRBV5-6	TRBJ1-5	-	-
CASSLGQAENTIYF	TGCGCCAGCAGCTTGGGACAGGCGGAAAACACCATATATTTT	TRBV5-1	TRBJ1-3	-	-
CASSPSGDTQYF	TGTGCCAGCAGCCCCAGTGGGGATACGCAGTATTTT	TRBV7-3	TRBJ2-3	-	-
CASSPGASEKLFF	TGTGCCAGCAGTCCAGGCGCTAGTGAAAAACTGTTTTTT	TRBV6-5	TRBJ1-4	-	-
CASSTGTGPGGGANVLTF	TGTGCCAGCAGCACAGGGACAGGGCCCGGTGGCGGGGCCAACGTCCTGACTTTC	TRBV7-8	TRBJ2-6	-	TRBD1
CASSHRTGGFATEAFF	TGCGCCAGCAGCCACAGGACAGGGGGTTTCGCCACTGAAGCTTTCTTT	TRBV4-1	TRBJ1-1	-	TRBD1
CAWTGRSALGRTEAFF	TGTGCCTGGACTGGACGTTCGGCCTTGGGACGAACTGAAGCTTTCTTT	TRBV30	TRBJ1-1	-	-
CASSRIEATTEAFF	TGTGCCAGCAGCCGCATCGAGGCGACCACTGAAGCTTTCTTT	TRBV27	TRBJ1-1	-	-
CASSLGTSRDEQYF	TGTGCCAGCAGCTTAGGGACTAGTCGGGACGAGCAGTACTTC	TRBV11-1	TRBJ2-7	-	TRBD2
CASKRSNYGYTF	TGTGCCAGCAAAAGGTCTAACTATGGCTACACCTTC	TRBV2	TRBJ1-2	-	-
CASSARGGGGKVTEAFF	TGTGCCAGCAGTGCTCGAGGGGGGGGAGGGAAAGTGACTGAAGCTTTCTTT	TRBV6-1	TRBJ1-1	-	-
CASSHGRGLGSDTEAFF	TGTGCCAGCAGCCATGGACGGGGCTTGGGCTCGGACACTGAAGCTTTCTTT	TRBV7-3	TRBJ1-1	-	-
CASSVGANTEAFF	TGTGCCAGCAGCGTCGGGGCGAACACTGAAGCTTTCTTT	TRBV5-4	TRBJ1-1	-	-
CASSEGQGGYGYTF	TGTGCCAGCAGCGAAGGACAGGGTGGCTATGGCTACACCTTC	TRBV5-4	TRBJ1-2	-	TRBD1
CASSGGGGGAETQYF	TGTGCCAGCAGTGGTGGCGGGGGAGGGGCAGAGACCCAGTACTTC	TRBV2	TRBJ2-5	-	TRBD2
CASSSVRETQYF	TGTGCCAGCAGCTCGGTCCGGGAGACCCAGTACTTC	TRBV6-6	TRBJ2-5	-	-
CASRARQGPYEQYF	TGTGCCAGCAGAGCCCGACAGGGACCCTACGAGCAGTACTTC	TRBV25-1	TRBJ2-7	-	TRBD1
CASSLDYGDVGGYTF	TGCGCCAGCAGCTTGGACTACGGGGACGTGGGCGGCTACACCTTC	TRBV5-1	TRBJ1-2	-	-
CASSLEGLVYEQYF	TGTGCCAGCAGCTTAGAAGGGTTAGTCTACGAGCAGTACTTC	TRBV11-2	TRBJ2-7	-	-
CASSERAPTYSPLHF	TGTGCCAGCAGTGAAAGGGCTCCAACATATTCACCCCTCCACTTT	TRBV6-1	TRBJ1-6	-	-
CASSPGGRDTDTQYF	TGTGCCAGCAGCCCGGGGGGCAGGGACACAGATACGCAGTATTTT	TRBV11-3	TRBJ2-3	-	-
CAIHGQGPYGYTF	TGTGCCATTCACGGACAGGGACCATATGGCTACACCTTC	TRBV10-3	TRBJ1-2	-	TRBD1
CATSRDTGREAFF	TGTGCCACCAGCAGAGATACGGGGCGGGAAGCTTTCTTT	TRBV15	TRBJ1-1	few	-
CASSSIYRGSADTQYF	TGTGCCAGCAGTTCAATATACAGGGGTTCGGCAGATACGCAGTATTTT	TRBV27	TRBJ2-3	-	TRBD1
CASSDPWESRIYGYTF	TGTGCCAGCAGTGACCCTTGGGAGAGTCGTATCTATGGCTACACCTTC	TRBV6-1	TRBJ1-2	-	-
CATSRDLRLAGLETQYF	TGTGCCACCAGCAGAGATCTTCGACTAGCTGGCTTGGAGACCCAGTACTTC	TRBV15	TRBJ2-5	-	TRBD2
CASSELLAGGSYNEQFF	TGTGCCAGCAGTGAACTTTTAGCAGGGGGCTCCTACAATGAGCAGTTCTTC	TRBV2	TRBJ2-1	-	TRBD1
CSVRTSSYEQYF	TGCAGCGTGAGGACGAGCTCCTACGAGCAGTACTTC	TRBV29-1	TRBJ2-7	-	-
CASSYVRDKNIQYF	TGTGCCAGCAGCTACGTCAGGGACAAAAACATTCAGTACTTC	TRBV7-2	TRBJ2-4	-	-
CASSLAPSRYNEQFF	TGCGCCAGCAGCTTGGCCCCAAGCCGTTACAATGAGCAGTTCTTC	TRBV5-1	TRBJ2-1	-	-
CASSEVLAGGRYF	TGTGCCAGCAGTGAAGTCCTAGCGGGAGGGAGATACTTC	TRBV6-1	TRBJ2-7	-	TRBD2
CATYDDPGYTIYF	TGTGCCACCTATGATGATCCAGGGTACACCATATATTTT	TRBV10-3	TRBJ1-3	-	-
CASRGDIYGKLFF	TGTGCCAGCAGGGGGGACATATACGGAAAACTGTTTTTT	TRBV6-1	TRBJ1-4	-	-
CASAERGGSSYNEQFF	TGTGCCAGCGCTGAACGGGGAGGGAGCTCCTACAATGAGCAGTTCTTC	TRBV7-9	TRBJ2-1	-	TRBD2
CAWGHRGVYTEAFF	TGTGCCTGGGGGCACAGGGGTGTGTACACTGAAGCTTTCTTT	TRBV30	TRBJ1-1	once	TRBD1
CASSLGLAGAQETQYF	TGTGCCAGCAGCTTGGGACTAGCGGGAGCACAAGAGACCCAGTACTTC	TRBV5-4	TRBJ2-5	-	TRBD2
CASSLAAVGTVEQYF	TGTGCCAGCAGCTTAGCCGCGGTAGGGACAGTCGAGCAGTACTTC	TRBV7-2	TRBJ2-7	-	TRBD1
CASRTLQGYEKLFF	TGTGCCAGCAGGACTCTGCAGGGTTATGAAAAACTGTTTTTT	TRBV6-5	TRBJ1-4	-	-
CASSLGAGGAGQPQHF	TGCGCCAGCAGCTTGGGGGCAGGGGGCGCCGGGCAGCCCCAGCATTTT	TRBV5-1	TRBJ1-5	-	TRBD1
CASSLRGGNNEQFF	TGTGCCAGCAGCTTGCGGGGGGGAAACAATGAGCAGTTCTTC	TRBV5-4	TRBJ2-1	once	TRBD2
CTSSLRNGQETQYF	TGTACCAGCAGTCTAAGGAACGGTCAAGAGACCCAGTACTTC	TRBV11-1	TRBJ2-5	-	-